This entry lists 13 T cell receptor beta chains sequenced from one sample in a study of cytomegalovirus exposure and HLA in healthy donors (dated by TCRdb to 2017 to 2019). Receptor libraries were prepared by the immunoSEQ multiplex PCR assay. The multiplex PCR relied on a mix of 60 forward primers for TCR Vbeta segments and 13 reverse primers for TCR Jbeta segments. The table was pulled from immuneACCESS by TCRdb, which kept in-frame rearrangements only. Such tables lose some clones; where checked, under half of the loss comes from unresolved V genes, and the rest has no known cause. The sample table holds fewer than 150,000 clones, of which over 65% were seen once. Of the sample, 1.5% to 2% falls within the top ten clones. Sequencing was done on a sample of PBMCs. The receptors here all came from a woman aged 30 to 39 in good health and CMV-seronegative.

The chain uses TRBV27 and TRBJ2-1; 8 nucleotides line up with TRBD1. The ends lost 3 bases at V and 2 bases at J; junction bases unmatched: 9. This CDR3 contains 17 residues. Germline loops: CDR1 MNHEY, CDR2 SMNVEV (reference sequence). The CDR3 nucleotides are TGTGCCAGCAGTTTCCGAACGGACAGGGATACCTACAATGAGCAGTTCTTC. This translates into CASSFRTDRDTYNEQFF.

The rearrangement joins TRBV2 to TRBJ1-2; TRBD1 aligns across 7 bases. The CDR3 runs to 15 residues. Losses at the gene ends were 2 bases for V and 7 bases for J; bases not matched to a gene: 10. Looked up from germline, CDR1 is SNHLY and CDR2 is FYNNEI. CDR3 in DNA: TGTGCCAGCAGTGAACAGAGACAGGGATTAGCTGGCTACACCTTC. This sequence encodes CASSEQRQGLAGYTF.

The V and J genes are TRBV2 and TRBJ2-3, with D possibly matching TRBD1 (8 bases). This CDR3 comprises 17 residues. Deletions cut 6 bases from V and 2 bases from J, with 21 bases between. CDR1 SNHLY and CDR2 FYNNEI come from the germline V gene. The CDR3 nucleotides read TGTGCCAGCAGGAGGGGGGGACAGGTCCCGCTCACAGATACGCAGTATTTT. Its protein product is CASRRGGQVPLTDTQYF.

In its sample, this clone was seen a few times. The V and J genes are TRBV2 and TRBJ2-7; weak D call: TRBD2 (5 bases). The germline V gene encodes CDR1 SNHLY and CDR2 FYNNEI. The CDR3 has 11 residues. V was cut by 7 bases and J by 5 bases, with 9 bases left in between. The CDR3 sequence: CASTGSHEQYF. CDR3 bases: TGTGCCAGCACGGGGAGTCACGAGCAGTACTTC.

The V call is TRBV30, the J call TRBJ2-5; D unresolved. V was shortened by 2 bases and J by 1 base, with 5 bases between the two germline ends. The CDR3 has 12 amino acids. CDR1 is GTSNPN, CDR2 SVGIG, per germline (reference sequence). CDR3 bases: TGTGCCTGGAGTTCGGGCCAAGAGACCCAGTACTTC. As protein: CAWSSGQETQYF.

In its sample, this clone was seen a few times. This chain uses TRBV5-1 with TRBJ1-5; 11 positions match TRBD1. This CDR3 has 15 amino acids. Unmatched junction bases numbered 10, after V lost 7 bases and J lost 7 bases. CDR1 is SGHRS, CDR2 YFSETQ, per germline. The CDR3 loop reads CASRPGTGGGQPQHF. DNA of the CDR3: TGCGCCAGCCGTCCCGGGACAGGGGGAGGACAGCCCCAGCATTTT.

The J gene is TRBJ1-4, the V gene TRBV5-4; D possibly corresponds to TRBD1 (6 bases). Germline CDR1 is SGHNT and CDR2 is YYREEE (reference sequence). The CDR3 is 15 residues long. V lost 1 base and J 3 bases, leaving 10 bases between the germline ends. CDR3 sequence reads: CASSLKGGSNEKLFF. CDR3 sequence (DNA): TGTGCCAGCAGCTTGAAAGGGGGATCTAATGAAAAACTGTTTTTT.

The chain is built from TRBV5-1 and TRBJ2-1, with TRBD2 matching 11 bases. The germline gives CDR1 SGHRS, CDR2 YFSETQ. The J segment lost 5 bases and the V segment lost 6 bases, leaving 7 bases of the junction unmatched. The CDR3 consists of 15 residues. CDR3 DNA sequence: TGCGCCAGCACACCGACTAGCGGGATTAACAATGAGCAGTTCTTC. Residues: CASTPTSGINNEQFF.

This clone was seen once. The chain carries TRBV5-8 and TRBJ1-3; D possibly corresponds to TRBD1 (5 bases). This CDR3 comprises 16 residues. Trimming stripped 0 bases from V and 0 bases from J, with 10 bases between. Germline V lookup: CDR1 SGHTS, CDR2 YDEGEE. In DNA, the CDR3 is TGTGCCAGCAGCTTGGAACCGGGGGGCTCTGGAAACACCATATATTTT. Protein sequence: CASSLEPGGSGNTIYF.

This rearrangement joins TRBV7-9 to TRBJ1-1; tentative D call: TRBD1 (5 bases). This CDR3 spans 18 amino acids. CDR1 is SEHNR, CDR2 FQNEAQ, per germline (reference sequence). Trimming removed 0 bases at V and 4 bases at J, with 21 bases between. CDR3 residues: CASSLARMSGNLPTEAFF. CDR3 nucleotide sequence: TGTGCCAGCAGCTTAGCGCGGATGTCAGGGAACCTACCCACTGAAGCTTTCTTT. Combining the CDR3 with reference TRBV7-9 and TRBJ1-1 gives the whole variable domain DTGVSQNPRHKITKRGQNVTFRCDPISEHNRLYWYRQTLGQGPEFLTYFQNEAQLEKSRLLSDRFSAERPKGSFSTLEIQRTEQGDSAMYLCASSLARMSGNLPTEAFFGQGTRLTVV.

The J gene is TRBJ1-2, the V gene TRBV2; 12 nucleotides line up with TRBD1. The V and J ends lost 4 bases and 8 bases, in that order; junction bases with no gene match: 8. The CDR3 is made up of 15 amino acids. CDR1 is SNHLY and CDR2 is FYNNEI in the germline V gene. The CDR3 coding sequence is TGTGCCAGCAGTGTCGCCGGGACAGGGGGCAACGGCTACACCTTC. Protein: CASSVAGTGGNGYTF.

J is TRBJ1-3 and V is TRBV2, with 8 bases lining up with TRBD1. This CDR3 comprises 15 residues. Germline CDR1 SNHLY, CDR2 FYNNEI. V shed 6 bases, J shed 2 bases, and the junction held 6 bases outside the gene matches. This chain's CDR3 is CASSLRQGTGNTIYF. CDR3 nucleotides: TGTGCCAGCAGCCTTAGACAGGGGACTGGAAACACCATATATTTT.

The chain has TRBV7-3 and TRBJ1-1; a possible D gene is TRBD1 (5 bases). The CDR3 is made up of 14 amino acids. Trimming removed 5 bases from V and 1 base from J, with 11 bases in between. Germline values: CDR1 SGHTA, CDR2 FQGTGA. The CDR3: CASSIGHSNTEAFF. The CDR3 DNA reads TGTGCCAGCAGCATCGGACACTCGAACACTGAAGCTTTCTTT.